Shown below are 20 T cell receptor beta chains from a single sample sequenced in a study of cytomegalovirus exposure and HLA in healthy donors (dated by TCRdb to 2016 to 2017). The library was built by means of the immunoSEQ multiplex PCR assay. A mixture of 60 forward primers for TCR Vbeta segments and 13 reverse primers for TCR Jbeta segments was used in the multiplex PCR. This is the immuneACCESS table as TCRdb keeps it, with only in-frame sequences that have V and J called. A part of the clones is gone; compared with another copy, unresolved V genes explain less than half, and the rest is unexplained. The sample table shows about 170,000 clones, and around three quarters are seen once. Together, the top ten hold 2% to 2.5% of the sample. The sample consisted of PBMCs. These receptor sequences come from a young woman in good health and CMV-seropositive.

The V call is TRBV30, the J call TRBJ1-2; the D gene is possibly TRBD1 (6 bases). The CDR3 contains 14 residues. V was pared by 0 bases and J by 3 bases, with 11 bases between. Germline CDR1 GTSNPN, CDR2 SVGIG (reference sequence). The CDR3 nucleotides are TGTGCCTGGAGTGTACATCGGACAGACTATGGCTACACCTTC. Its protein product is CAWSVHRTDYGYTF.

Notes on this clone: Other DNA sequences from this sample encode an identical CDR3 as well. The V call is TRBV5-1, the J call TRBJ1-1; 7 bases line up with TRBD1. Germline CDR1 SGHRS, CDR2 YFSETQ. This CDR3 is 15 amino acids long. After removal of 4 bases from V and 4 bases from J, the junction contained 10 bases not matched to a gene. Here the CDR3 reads CASSSRQGWGTEAFF. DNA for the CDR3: TGCGCCAGCAGCAGCAGACAGGGTTGGGGCACTGAAGCTTTCTTT.

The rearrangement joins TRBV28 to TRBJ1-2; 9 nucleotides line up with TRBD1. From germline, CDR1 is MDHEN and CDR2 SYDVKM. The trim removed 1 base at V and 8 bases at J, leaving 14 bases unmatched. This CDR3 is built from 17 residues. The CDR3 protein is CASSLSVSSGTGKGYTF. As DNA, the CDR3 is TGTGCCAGCAGTTTATCCGTTTCTTCAGGGACAGGGAAAGGCTACACCTTC.

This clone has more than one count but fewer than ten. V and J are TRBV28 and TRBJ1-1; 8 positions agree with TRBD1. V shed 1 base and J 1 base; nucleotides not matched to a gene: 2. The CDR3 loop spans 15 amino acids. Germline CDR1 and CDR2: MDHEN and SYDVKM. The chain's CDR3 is CASSLLDRANTEAFF. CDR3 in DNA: TGTGCCAGCAGTTTATTGGACAGGGCGAACACTGAAGCTTTCTTT.

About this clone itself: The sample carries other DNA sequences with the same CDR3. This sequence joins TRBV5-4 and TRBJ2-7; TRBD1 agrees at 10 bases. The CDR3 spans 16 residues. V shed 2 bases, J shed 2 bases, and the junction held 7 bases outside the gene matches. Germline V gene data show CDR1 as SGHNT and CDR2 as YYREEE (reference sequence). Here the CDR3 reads CASSFFAGTGAYEQYF. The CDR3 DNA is TGTGCCAGCAGCTTTTTCGCTGGGACAGGGGCCTACGAGCAGTACTTC.

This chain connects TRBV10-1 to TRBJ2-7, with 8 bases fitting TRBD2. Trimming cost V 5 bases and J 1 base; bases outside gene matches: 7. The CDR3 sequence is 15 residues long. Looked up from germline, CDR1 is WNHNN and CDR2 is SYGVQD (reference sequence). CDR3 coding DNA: TGCGCCAGCAGTCCAGTGGCGGGAGGATCCTACGAGCAGTACTTC. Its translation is CASSPVAGGSYEQYF.

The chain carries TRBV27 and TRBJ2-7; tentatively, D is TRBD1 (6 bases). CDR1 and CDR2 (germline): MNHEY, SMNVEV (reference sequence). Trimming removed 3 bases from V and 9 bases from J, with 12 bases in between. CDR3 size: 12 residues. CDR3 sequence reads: CASSFQQGLQYF. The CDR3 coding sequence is TGTGCCAGCAGTTTTCAACAGGGTCTGCAGTACTTC.

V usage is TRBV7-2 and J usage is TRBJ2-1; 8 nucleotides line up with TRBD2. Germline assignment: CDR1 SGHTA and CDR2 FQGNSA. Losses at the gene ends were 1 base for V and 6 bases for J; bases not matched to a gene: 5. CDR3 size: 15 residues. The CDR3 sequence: CASSLVAGGINEQFF. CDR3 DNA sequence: TGTGCCAGCAGCTTAGTGGCGGGGGGCATCAATGAGCAGTTCTTC. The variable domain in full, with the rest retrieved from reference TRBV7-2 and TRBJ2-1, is GAGVSQSPSNKVTEKGKDVELRCDPISGHTALYWYRQSLGQGLEFLIYFQGNSAPDKSGLPSDRFSAERTGGSVSTLTIQRTQQEDSAVYLCASSLVAGGINEQFFGPGTRLTVL.

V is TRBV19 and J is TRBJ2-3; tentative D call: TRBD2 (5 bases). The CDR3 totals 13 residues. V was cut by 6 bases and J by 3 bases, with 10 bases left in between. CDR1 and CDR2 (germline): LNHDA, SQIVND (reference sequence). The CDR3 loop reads CASSVTRTDTQYF. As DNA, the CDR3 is TGTGCCAGTAGCGTTACTAGGACAGATACGCAGTATTTT.

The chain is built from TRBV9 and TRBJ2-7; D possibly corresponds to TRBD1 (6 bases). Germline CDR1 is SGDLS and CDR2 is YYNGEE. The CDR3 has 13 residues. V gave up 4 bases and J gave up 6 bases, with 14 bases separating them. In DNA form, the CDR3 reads TGTGCCAGCAGCACTCAGGACAGTTCCGAGCAGTACTTC. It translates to CASSTQDSSEQYF.

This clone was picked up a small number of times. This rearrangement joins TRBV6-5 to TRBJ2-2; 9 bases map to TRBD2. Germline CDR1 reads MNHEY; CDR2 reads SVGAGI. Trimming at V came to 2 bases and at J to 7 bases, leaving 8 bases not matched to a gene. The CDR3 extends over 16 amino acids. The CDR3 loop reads CASSYELAGVFGELFF. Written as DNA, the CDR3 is TGTGCCAGCAGTTACGAATTAGCGGGAGTCTTCGGGGAGCTGTTTTTT.

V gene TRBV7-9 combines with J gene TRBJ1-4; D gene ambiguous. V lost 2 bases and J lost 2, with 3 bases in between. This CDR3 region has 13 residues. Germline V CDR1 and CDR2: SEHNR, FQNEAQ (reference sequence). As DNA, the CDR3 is TGTGCCAGCAGCTTACAGACTAATGAAAAACTGTTTTTT. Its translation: CASSLQTNEKLFF.

CDR3 protein: CATAGVNYEQYF. Written as DNA, the CDR3 is TGTGCCACCGCAGGGGTCAACTACGAGCAGTACTTC. V usage is TRBV19 and J usage is TRBJ2-7; a weak D match, TRBD1 (6 bases). This CDR3 contains 12 residues. Germline loops: CDR1 LNHDA, CDR2 SQIVND (reference sequence). V was clipped by 10 bases and J by 3 bases, with 13 bases between them.

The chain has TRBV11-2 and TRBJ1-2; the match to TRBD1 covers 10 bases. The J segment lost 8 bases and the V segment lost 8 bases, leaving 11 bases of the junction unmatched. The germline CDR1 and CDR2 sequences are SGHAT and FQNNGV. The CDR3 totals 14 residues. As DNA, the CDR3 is TGTGCCAGCTCCCTCGACGGGACAGGGGAAGGCTACACCTTC. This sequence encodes CASSLDGTGEGYTF.

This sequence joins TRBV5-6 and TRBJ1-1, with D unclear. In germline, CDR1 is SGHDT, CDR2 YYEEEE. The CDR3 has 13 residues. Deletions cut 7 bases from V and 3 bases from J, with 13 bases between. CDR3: CASRRLEDTEAFF. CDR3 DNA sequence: TGTGCCAGCCGCCGTCTGGAGGACACTGAAGCTTTCTTT.

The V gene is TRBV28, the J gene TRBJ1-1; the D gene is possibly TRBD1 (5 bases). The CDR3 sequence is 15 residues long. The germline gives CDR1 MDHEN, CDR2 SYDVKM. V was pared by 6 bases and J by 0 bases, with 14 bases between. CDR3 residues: CASRRSTEVNTEAFF. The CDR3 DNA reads TGTGCCAGCAGGCGGTCGACAGAAGTGAACACTGAAGCTTTCTTT.

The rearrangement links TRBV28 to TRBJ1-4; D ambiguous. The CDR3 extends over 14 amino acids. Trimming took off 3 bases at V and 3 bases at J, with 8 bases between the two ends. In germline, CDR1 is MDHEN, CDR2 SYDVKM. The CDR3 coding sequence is TGTGCCAGCAGTTTCGAGGGAGCTAATGAAAAACTGTTTTTT. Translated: CASSFEGANEKLFF.

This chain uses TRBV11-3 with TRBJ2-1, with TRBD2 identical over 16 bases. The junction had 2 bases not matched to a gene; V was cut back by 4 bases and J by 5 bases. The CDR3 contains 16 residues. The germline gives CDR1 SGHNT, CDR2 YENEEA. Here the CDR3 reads CASSWGLAGGNNEQFF. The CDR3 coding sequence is TGTGCCAGCAGCTGGGGACTAGCGGGAGGGAACAATGAGCAGTTCTTC.

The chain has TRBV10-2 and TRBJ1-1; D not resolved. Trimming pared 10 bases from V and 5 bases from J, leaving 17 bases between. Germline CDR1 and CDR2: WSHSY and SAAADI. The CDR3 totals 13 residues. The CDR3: CATEIKGGTEAFF. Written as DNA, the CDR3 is TGCGCCACGGAGATAAAGGGAGGGACTGAAGCTTTCTTT.

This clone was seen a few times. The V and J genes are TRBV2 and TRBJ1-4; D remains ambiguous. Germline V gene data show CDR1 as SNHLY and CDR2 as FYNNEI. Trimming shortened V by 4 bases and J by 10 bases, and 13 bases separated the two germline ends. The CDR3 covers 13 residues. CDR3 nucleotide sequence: TGTGCCAGCAGTGTAGACGGTGAGGGAAAACTGTTTTTT. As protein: CASSVDGEGKLFF. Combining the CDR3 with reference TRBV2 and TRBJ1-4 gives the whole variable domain EPEVTQTPSHQVTQMGQEVILRCVPISNHLYFYWYRQILGQKVEFLVSFYNNEISEKSEIFDDQFSVERPDGSNFTLKIRSTKLEDSAMYFCASSVDGEGKLFFGSGTQLSVL.